This TCR beta chain appears in the sequencing data of a study of T cell responses to AZD1222 COVID-19 vaccine. Study results and caveats: Repertoires were obtained solely post-peak T cell response.

In regard to this clone: Antigen unknown. Other DNA variants within this sample encode the same CDR3.

The CDR3 loop spans 15 amino acids. The V gene's germline CDR1 is MNHEY and CDR2 SVGAGI. V shed 6 bases, J shed 0 bases, and the junction held 8 bases outside the gene matches. Here immunoSEQ multiplex PCR was the method, and the copy in TCRdb shows in-frame clones only, minus some. Of over 150,000 clones in the sample, about 86% were seen once. The sequence came from an adult in good health. The chain recombines TRBV6-5 with TRBJ2-7, with 7 bases aligning to TRBD1. Sample: peripheral blood, taken on day 0 of AZD1222 vaccination. In nucleotides, the CDR3 is TGTGCCAGCAGCTACCAACAGGGGAGCTCCTACGAGCAGTACTTC. Translating gives CASSYQQGSSYEQYF.